This TCR beta chain is from a study of PD-L1 blockade in urothelial cancer (dated by TCRdb to 2016 to 2017). Concerning the study at large: Every patient began therapy around 2014 and was given atezolizumab 1,200 mg intravenously every 3 weeks. About 90% of the roughly 29 patients were identified as males with urothelial cancer of bladder origin, and a prior smoking history was reported by 18 of 29 patients. Patients had an ECOG performance status of 0 or 1 and had received between 0 and 3 prior chemotherapy regimens. Blood samples were analyzed at two time points: 3 weeks after treatment start (second dose) and 6 weeks after treatment start. A median of roughly 140,000 T cells and 80,000 to 100,000 unique TCRs was obtained from blood samples, and a median clonality of about 0.08 was observed. Somatic, immune and clinical correlates of response to PD-L1 blockade with atezolizumab in urothelial cancer were the focus of an exploratory multi-omic analysis. Pretreatment tumor samples, along with matched peripheral blood collected serially before and after atezolizumab treatment, underwent TCR sequencing. Durable clinical benefit was defined as progression-free survival longer than 6 months, and TCR features were also tested against progression-free and overall survival. In the same patients, pretreatment tumors underwent whole exome sequencing and RNA sequencing in addition to TCR sequencing. Durable clinical benefit was achieved by nine patients but not by the remaining 20. Over 28 patients had pretreatment blood TCR-seq, some 25 had at least one posttreatment blood collection, and some 25 had tumor TCR-seq. Results and caveats for the whole study, not just this receptor: Patients with durable benefit showed greater expansion of tumor-associated TCR clones in peripheral blood 3 weeks after starting treatment (n ≈ 20, p = 0.022). Improved progression-free and overall survival was associated with having pretreatment peripheral blood TCR clonality below the median. Because the sample size was small (n ≈ 27) and many exploratory analyses were performed, the results are intended to be hypothesis-generating.

Each PCR received spiked-in synthetic TCR analog templates so that absolute template abundance could be estimated from read counts. The immunoSEQ assay used bias-controlled V and J gene primers to amplify TCRbeta CDR3 regions from genomic DNA. Rearranged TCRbeta segments were sequenced at approximately 20X coverage. Processing in the source paper ran as follows. Sequencing errors were corrected by clustering and CDR3s were annotated against IMGT to assign V, D and J genes. Out-of-frame and stop-codon sequences were excluded, and only productive TCRbeta rearrangements were used in downstream analyses. Clonality was computed as one minus Shannon entropy normalized by the log of the number of unique productive sequences. Fisher's exact test with Benjamini-Hochberg correction, at a threshold of adjusted p below 0.01, was used to find clones that differed between time points or between blood and tumor. Not all clones reach the TCRdb copy of this immuneACCESS table, which keeps in-frame sequences only. Checked studies attribute under half of the gap to unresolved V genes and leave the rest unexplained. The V and J calls and clone size were taken over from that table, and D and trimming were inferred from the DNA. For this sample the table gives 95,000 to 150,000 clones, of which roughly 88% were detected only once. Roughly 2.3% of the sample is in the top ten clones.

Turning to this clone: It lacks a known antigen. Base qualities are not at hand, and no much larger clone is one base apart.

The CDR3 runs 16 amino acids, cysteine and phenylalanine included. Of the read, only the CDR3 DNA is kept; its 48 bases are in frame from base 1. Relative to germline, V is 3 bases shorter and J is 0 bases shorter, with 12 bases between their ends. The germline V gene encodes CDR1 SGHTA and CDR2 FQGNSA. The time point label corresponds to: peripheral blood 6 weeks after treatment start. The cohort comprised around 31 patients with locally advanced or metastatic urothelial carcinoma treated at Memorial Sloan Kettering on a trial protocol. Peripheral blood mononuclear cells were collected from each patient pretreatment and during treatment, giving between 1 and 8 total time points per patient. The Qiagen DNeasy Blood extraction kit was used to purify genomic DNA from total PBMCs and tumor samples. PBMCs were collected pretreatment and during treatment, and were isolated and stored as previously described.

This sequence originates from a man over 45 with urothelial cancer. This material consisted of PBMCs, taken around atezolizumab (anti-PD-L1) treatment. The V and J segments used are TRBV7-2 and TRBJ2-1, with a weak D call of TRBD2 (6 bases match). CDR3 region: CASSFLAEFSYNEQFF. The DNA sequence follows: TGTGCCAGCAGCTTTTTAGCGGAGTTCTCCTACAATGAGCAGTTCTTC.